Listed below are T cell receptor beta chains from one sample, sequenced in a study of T cells after yellow fever vaccination. TCRdb reanalysed the 5' RACE reads using MiXCR and keeps one entry per CDR3 protein. This repertoire shows about 310,000 distinct CDR3 sequences, around 3.6% found once; its top ten account for about 20%. The sample here was PBMCs, taken on the day of the yellow fever booster vaccination. These receptors originate from a man aged 18 to 30 who received the YFV17D yellow fever vaccine. Both conserved end residues are part of each CDR3. The D gene is left open where the match is weak. Rows may omit the clone size; those that give it use once, few, many or a size class.

v_call	j_call	clone_size	d_call	cdr3_aa	cdr3_nt
TRBV24-1	TRBJ2-3	.	.	CATTGQNTDTQYF	TGTGCCACCACCGGGCAGAACACAGATACGCAGTATTTT
TRBV4-2	TRBJ1-5	few	.	CASSQDGGAGNQPQHF	TGTGCCAGCAGCCAAGATGGGGGGGCTGGCAATCAGCCCCAGCATTTT
TRBV5-4	TRBJ2-5	.	TRBD2	CASSVGLAGGPLEETQYF	TGTGCCAGCAGCGTCGGACTAGCGGGGGGGCCTCTCGAGGAGACCCAGTACTTC
TRBV29-1	TRBJ2-7	few	.	CSVLGVQSSYEQYF	TGCAGCGTTCTGGGGGTCCAGAGCTCCTACGAGCAGTACTTC
TRBV20-1	TRBJ2-1	few	.	CSARPSTGATYNEQFF	TGCAGTGCTAGACCATCGACCGGGGCAACCTACAATGAGCAGTTCTTC
TRBV7-9	TRBJ1-2	many	.	CASSLTTADTYGYTF	TGTGCCAGCAGCCTTACAACCGCAGATACCTATGGCTACACCTTC
TRBV4-1	TRBJ2-5	many	.	CASSRTRLAGRDQETQYF	TGCGCCAGCAGCCGAACGCGTCTGGCGGGGCGGGATCAAGAGACCCAGTACTTC
TRBV12-3/TRBV12-4	TRBJ1-5	.	TRBD1	CASSSGQGSQPQHF	TGTGCCAGCAGTTCCGGACAGGGGAGTCAGCCCCAGCATTTT
TRBV14	TRBJ1-1	few	.	CASSPLRQPGNTEAFF	TGTGCCAGCAGCCCGCTTAGACAGCCTGGAAACACTGAAGCTTTCTTT
TRBV5-1	TRBJ1-2	few	.	CASSPRVFTGTGYGYTF	TGCGCCAGCAGCCCCAGGGTCTTTACAGGGACCGGCTATGGCTACACCTTC
TRBV7-9	TRBJ2-7	.	TRBD1	CASSSIDRGYEQYF	TGTGCCAGCAGCTCCATCGACAGGGGCTACGAGCAGTACTTC
TRBV18	TRBJ2-5	.	TRBD2	CASSPNSGGEETQYF	TGTGCCAGCTCACCGAATAGCGGGGGAGAAGAGACCCAGTACTTC
TRBV5-1	TRBJ2-5	few	.	CASSGLPPETQYF	TGCGCCAGCAGCGGGCTCCCACCCGAGACCCAGTACTTC
TRBV6-5	TRBJ1-2	few	.	CASSGMDSGYTF	TGTGCCTCCAGCGGAATGGATAGTGGCTACACCTTC
TRBV5-1	TRBJ1-2	.	.	CASSLGAALYGYTF	TGCGCCAGCAGCTTGGGGGCAGCTCTCTATGGCTACACCTTC
TRBV20-1	TRBJ1-3	many	TRBD1	CSARRRTGENTIYF	TGCAGTGCTAGACGTCGGACAGGGGAAAACACCATATATTTT
TRBV20-1	TRBJ1-6	few	.	CSARGIQQVEDSPLHF	TGCAGTGCTAGAGGGATCCAACAAGTCGAGGATTCACCCCTCCACTTT
TRBV6-5	TRBJ2-2	.	TRBD2	CASSHWAGGSGELFF	TGTGCCAGCAGTCACTGGGCGGGGGGTTCCGGGGAGCTGTTTTTT
TRBV7-7	TRBJ2-5	few	.	CASTEGDQETQYF	TGTGCTAGCACCGAGGGGGACCAAGAGACCCAGTACTTC
TRBV19	TRBJ2-4	many	.	CASTNLAKNIQYF	TGTGCCAGTACGAATCTAGCCAAAAACATTCAGTACTTC
TRBV10-3	TRBJ2-5	few	TRBD1	CASRDRAEKETQYF	TGTGCCTCGCGGGACAGGGCCGAAAAAGAGACCCAGTACTTC
TRBV5-1	TRBJ2-3	few	.	CASSLADGTDTQYF	TGCGCCAGCAGCTTGGCCGACGGCACAGATACGCAGTATTTT
TRBV3-1	TRBJ2-4	few	.	CASSPQGARNIQYF	TGTGCCAGCAGCCCCCAGGGCGCTCGGAACATTCAGTACTTC
TRBV19	TRBJ2-4	many	TRBD1	CATGEQGSNIQYF	TGTGCCACCGGTGAACAGGGGTCAAACATTCAGTACTTC
TRBV9	TRBJ1-4	many	.	CASSDKKDTANEKLFF	TGTGCCAGCAGCGATAAAAAAGACACCGCTAATGAAAAACTGTTTTTT
TRBV7-2	TRBJ1-5	.	.	CASSAYGQPQHF	TGTGCCAGCAGCGCGTACGGTCAGCCCCAGCATTTT
TRBV4-1	TRBJ2-5	few	.	CASSLRGEGETQYF	TGCGCCAGCAGTTTAAGGGGGGAAGGAGAGACCCAGTACTTC
TRBV29-1	TRBJ1-3	few	TRBD1	CSVRTHRGLGGNTIYF	TGCAGCGTTCGCACGCACAGGGGGCTCGGTGGAAACACCATATATTTT
TRBV7-9	TRBJ2-3	many	TRBD2	CASSSLSGPITDTQYF	TGTGCCAGCAGCTCTCTTAGCGGGCCTATCACAGATACGCAGTATTTT
TRBV14	TRBJ1-5	.	TRBD1	CASSQERDRGAQDPQPQHF	TGTGCCAGCAGCCAAGAACGGGACAGGGGGGCCCAGGACCCTCAGCCCCAGCATTTT
TRBV18	TRBJ1-2	.	.	CASSDGRGYGYTF	TGTGCCAGCTCAGATGGGAGGGGATATGGCTACACCTTC
TRBV11-2	TRBJ2-3	.	.	CASSRFLSTDTQYF	TGTGCCAGCAGCCGTTTCCTTAGCACAGATACGCAGTATTTT
TRBV6-5	TRBJ1-1	few	.	CASRIERGRNTEAFF	TGTGCCAGCAGGATAGAACGTGGTCGGAACACTGAAGCTTTCTTT
TRBV20-1	TRBJ2-7	many	TRBD1	CSAEGQANYEQYF	TGCAGTGCGGAAGGACAGGCCAACTACGAGCAGTACTTC
TRBV5-5	TRBJ1-1	few	.	CASRRQTDTEAFF	TGTGCCAGCAGGCGACAGACAGACACTGAAGCTTTCTTT
TRBV5-1	TRBJ2-2	many	.	CASSHRPVPGELFF	TGCGCCAGCAGCCACCGGCCCGTCCCCGGGGAGCTGTTTTTT
TRBV5-1	TRBJ2-2	many	.	CASSLETGANTGELFF	TGCGCCAGCAGCTTGGAAACAGGAGCGAACACCGGGGAGCTGTTTTTT
TRBV7-2	TRBJ1-2	many	.	CASSFPERRYGGYTF	TGTGCCAGCAGCTTTCCCGAGAGGAGATACGGGGGCTACACCTTC
TRBV6-1	TRBJ2-4	many	.	CASIGYAGAKNIQYF	TGTGCCAGCATTGGCTACGCTGGAGCCAAAAACATTCAGTACTTC
TRBV5-1	TRBJ2-5	many	.	CASSLGQGIQQTQYF	TGCGCCAGCAGCTTGGGGCAGGGGATTCAACAGACCCAGTACTTC
TRBV20-1	TRBJ1-3	many	.	CSAGPGGGNTIYF	TGCAGTGCTGGACCCGGGGGTGGAAACACCATATATTTT
TRBV19	TRBJ1-1	few	.	CASSISGQGTEAFF	TGTGCCAGTAGTATCTCAGGGCAGGGTACTGAAGCTTTCTTT